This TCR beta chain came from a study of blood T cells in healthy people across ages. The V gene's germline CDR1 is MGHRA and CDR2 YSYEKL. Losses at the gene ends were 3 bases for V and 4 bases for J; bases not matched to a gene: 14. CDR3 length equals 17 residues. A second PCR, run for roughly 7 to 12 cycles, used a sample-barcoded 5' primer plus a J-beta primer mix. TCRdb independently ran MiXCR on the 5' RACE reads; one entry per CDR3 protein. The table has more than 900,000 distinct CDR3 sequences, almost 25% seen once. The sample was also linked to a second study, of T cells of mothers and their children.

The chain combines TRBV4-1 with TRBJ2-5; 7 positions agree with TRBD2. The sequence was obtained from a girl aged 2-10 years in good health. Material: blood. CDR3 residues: CASSQLIGGVRAETQYF. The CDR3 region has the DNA TGCGCCAGCAGCCAGCTCATTGGGGGGGTTCGGGCAGAGACCCAGTACTTC.